These T cell receptor beta chains were read from a single sample in a study of OX40 agonist ivuxolimab in advanced cancers. Repertoires were generated with immunoSEQ multiplex PCR, while TCRdb's copy carries only in-frame clones and drops some. The sample contains just under 55,000 clones, over 70% of which appear only once. This specimen consisted of CD4+ or CD8+ T cells sorted from blood, obtained in a trial of the OX40 agonist ivuxolimab. The source of these receptors is an adult with an advanced solid tumor such as melanoma, head and neck, liver or kidney cancer. Both conserved end residues are part of each CDR3. D genes are given only for firm matches. Some rows have no size entry. The others give once, few or many, or a class for an expanded clone.

TRBJ1-5 - TRBV6-1 - TGTGCCAGCAGTGGGGGGGGTTACAATCAGCCCCAACATTTT CASSGGGYNQPQHF
TRBJ1-2 few TRBV6-1 - TGTGCCAGCAGTGAGGGGTACGGCTACACCTTC CASSEGYGYTF
TRBJ2-5 once TRBV7-9 - TGTGCCAGCAACCCGGGGCCCAAAGAGACCCAGTACTTC CASNPGPKETQYF
TRBJ1-3 - TRBV11-2 TRBD1 TGTGCCAGCAGCTTCAGGGGGCAGGCTGGAAACACCATATATTTT CASSFRGQAGNTIYF
TRBJ1-1 - TRBV27 - TGTGCCAGCAGGGGGTTAGCGACTGAAGCTTTCTTT CASRGLATEAFF
TRBJ1-4 - TRBV27 TRBD1 TGTGCCAGCAGTCGGGGGACAGTTAATGAAAAACTGTTTTTT CASSRGTVNEKLFF
TRBJ2-5 - TRBV28 TRBD1 TGTGCCAGCAGTTCCGGGACAGGGGGCGCCGGGAGGGGTCAGACCCAGTACTTC CASSSGTGGAGRGQTQYF
TRBJ1-2 - TRBV7-2 TRBD1 TGTGCCAGCAGATCCGGGACCGGGACAGGATTTGGCTACACCTTC CASRSGTGTGFGYTF
TRBJ2-3 - TRBV5-4 TRBD2 TGTGCCAGCAGCTCCGCCCGGGAGGAAGATACGCAGTATTTT CASSSAREEDTQYF
TRBJ1-2 - TRBV4-3 TRBD1 TGCGCCAGCAGCTATGGGACAGGGATATACGATGGCTACACCTTC CASSYGTGIYDGYTF
TRBJ1-1 - TRBV13 - TGTGCCAGCAGCTTAGGCCTAGTTGGGTCGTGGGTGGCCGCTTTCTTT CASSLGLVGSWVAAFF
TRBJ1-1 - TRBV18 TRBD1 TGTGCCAGCTACGACGACAGGGTAGCTGAAGCTTTCTTT CASYDDRVAEAFF
TRBJ1-4 once TRBV19 - TGTGCCAGTAGTATTTGGCGAGCGGGTAATGAAAAACTGTTTTTT CASSIWRAGNEKLFF
TRBJ1-1 once TRBV5-1 TRBD1 TGCGCCAGCAGCACCTGGACAGGGGTGAACACTGAAGCTTTCTTT CASSTWTGVNTEAFF
TRBJ1-4 - TRBV19 - TGTGCCAGTAGTATGCTCGGCGAAAAACTGTTTTTT CASSMLGEKLFF
TRBJ2-2 many TRBV19 TRBD1 TGTGCCAGTAGTATCGGGACAGGGGCCCAAACCGGGGAGCTGTTTTTT CASSIGTGAQTGELFF
TRBJ2-7 - TRBV6-5 - TGTGCCAGCAGTGTATGGGAGAACGAGCAGTACTTC CASSVWENEQYF
TRBJ1-2 - TRBV7-9 TRBD1 TGTGCCAGCAGCTTAGCTGGACAGGGCGACTATGGCTACACCTTC CASSLAGQGDYGYTF
TRBJ1-1 - TRBV6-1 TRBD1 TGTGCCAGCAGTGCCTTGACAGGGAACGGCGCTGAAGCTTTCTTT CASSALTGNGAEAFF
TRBJ1-1 few TRBV18 - TGTGCCAGCTCATCAGGAGTAACAGGCACTGAAGCTTTCTTT CASSSGVTGTEAFF
TRBJ1-6 once TRBV15 - TGTGCCACCAGCTCGGAAGGTTTACCCCTCCACTTT CATSSEGLPLHF
TRBJ1-5 medium-sized TRBV30 TRBD1 TGTGCCTGGAGCTACCCGGGACAGTTCAATCAGCCCCAGCATTTT CAWSYPGQFNQPQHF
TRBJ2-7 - TRBV2 - TGTGCCAGCAGACTCAAAGGCGAGCAGTACTTC CASRLKGEQYF